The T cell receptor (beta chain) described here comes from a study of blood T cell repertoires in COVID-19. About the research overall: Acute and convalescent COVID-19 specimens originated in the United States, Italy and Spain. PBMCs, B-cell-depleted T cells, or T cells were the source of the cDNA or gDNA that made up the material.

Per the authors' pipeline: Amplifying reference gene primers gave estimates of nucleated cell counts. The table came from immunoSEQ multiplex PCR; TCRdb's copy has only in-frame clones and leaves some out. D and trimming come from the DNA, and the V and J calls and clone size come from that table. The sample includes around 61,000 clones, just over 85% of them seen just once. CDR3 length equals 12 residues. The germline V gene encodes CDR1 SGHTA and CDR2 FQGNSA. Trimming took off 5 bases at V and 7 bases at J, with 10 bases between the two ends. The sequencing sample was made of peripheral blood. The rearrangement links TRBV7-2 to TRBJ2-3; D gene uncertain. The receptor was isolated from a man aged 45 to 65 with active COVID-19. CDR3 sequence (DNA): TGTGCCAGCAGCCGAGGAACCTATACGCAGTATTTT. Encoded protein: CASSRGTYTQYF.